This T cell receptor (beta chain) was identified during a study of CD4 T cells in relation to SARS-CoV-2 and coronaviruses. CDR3 length equals 13 residues. CDR1 is SGHNT and CDR2 is YYREEE in the germline V gene (reference sequence). Trimming took 2 bases from V and 5 from J, leaving 8 bases between them. As regards this clone: What it binds is unknown.

Sequenced by immunoSEQ multiplex PCR; TCRdb stores in-frame clones only, minus some. The table has 43,000 or so clones, over 70% seen once. The material sequenced was naive CD4+ T cells from PBMCs, cultured in vitro. As to subset: naive CD4+ T cells isolated by negative enrichment. The chain combines TRBV5-4 with TRBJ2-1; D is ambiguous. This receptor was obtained from an adult with COVID-19. CDR3 region: CASSFIGDNEQFF. CDR3 nucleotide sequence: TGTGCCAGCAGCTTCATTGGGGACAATGAGCAGTTCTTC.